Below, 3 T cell receptor beta chains from the same sample are listed, as sequenced in a study of spatial heterogeneity in lung cancer. Stated time point: sample taken at primary tumor resection. The authors sequenced whole RNA from tumor, nontumor lung or frozen PBMC without sorting. Each CDR3 protein is one row after TCRdb ran MiXCR on the 5' RACE reads. The repertoire holds approximately 25,000 distinct CDR3 sequences, with 6.9% as singletons. The sample here was PBMCs, taken at surgery. The receptor source for this set is a male donor with early-stage non-small cell lung cancer.

This clonotype was observed at least ten times. The rearrangement joins TRBV11-2 to TRBJ1-1; D uncertain. Between the trimmed V and J ends, which lost 1 base and 7 bases, there was a span of 4 bases. Germline V lookup: CDR1 SGHAT, CDR2 FQNNGV. This CDR3 contains 11 residues. For the CDR3, the DNA is TGTGCCAGCAGCTTAGGATTTGAAGCTTTCTTT. Its translation: CASSLGFEAFF.

With regard to this clonotype: Since a much larger clone is just one base distant, this may be a read error. The gene calls are TRBV30 and TRBJ2-1; TRBD2 matches 9 bases. The CDR3 has 15 residues. The junction had 11 bases not matched to a gene; V was cut back by 2 bases and J by 9 bases. Germline lookup yields CDR1 GTSNPN and CDR2 SVGIG (reference sequence). DNA of the CDR3: TGTGCCTGGAGTCTGCCGGGACTAGCTCTCGGTGAGCAGTTCTTC. Its protein product is CAWSLPGLALGEQFF.

This clonotype was recorded at least ten times. The V call is TRBV7-9, the J call TRBJ1-2; TRBD1 aligns across 7 bases. The V gene's germline CDR1 is SEHNR and CDR2 FQNEAQ (reference sequence). This CDR3 is 14 amino acids long. The junction had 9 bases not matched to a gene; V was cut back by 4 bases and J by 7 bases. The CDR3 bases are TGTGCCAGCAGCTCCGTGACAGGGATAGGTGGCTACACCTTC. Translating gives CASSSVTGIGGYTF.